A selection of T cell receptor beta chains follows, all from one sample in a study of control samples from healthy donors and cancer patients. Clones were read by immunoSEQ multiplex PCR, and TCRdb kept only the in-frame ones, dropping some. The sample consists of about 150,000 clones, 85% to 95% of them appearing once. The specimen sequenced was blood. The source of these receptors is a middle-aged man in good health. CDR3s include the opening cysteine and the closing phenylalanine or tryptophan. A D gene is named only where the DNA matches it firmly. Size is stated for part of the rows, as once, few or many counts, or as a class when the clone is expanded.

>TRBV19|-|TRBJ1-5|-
CASKAEYSNQPQHF
TGTGCCAGTAAGGCGGAATATAGCAATCAGCCCCAGCATTTT
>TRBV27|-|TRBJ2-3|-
CASRPSRLPTDTQYF
TGTGCCAGCAGACCTAGCCGCCTGCCGACAGATACGCAGTATTTT
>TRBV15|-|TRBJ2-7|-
CATSRGWRDRQGGEQYF
TGTGCCACCAGCAGAGGATGGCGGGATAGACAGGGCGGCGAGCAGTACTTC
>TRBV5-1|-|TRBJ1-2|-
CASSLGLDGLYGYTF
TGCGCCAGCAGCTTGGGCTTGGACGGACTCTATGGCTACACCTTC
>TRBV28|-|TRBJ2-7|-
CASSETKGGTYEQYF
TGTGCCAGCAGTGAGACAAAGGGGGGGACCTACGAGCAGTACTTC
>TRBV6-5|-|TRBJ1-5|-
CASRPDMYSNQPQHF
TGTGCCAGCAGGCCCGATATGTATAGCAATCAGCCCCAGCATTTT
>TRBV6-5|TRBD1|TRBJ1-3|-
CANSPGTGEGNTIYF
TGTGCCAACAGTCCAGGGACAGGGGAAGGAAACACCATATATTTT
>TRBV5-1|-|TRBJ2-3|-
CASSSTRTQYF
TGCGCCAGCAGCTCGACGCGTACGCAGTATTTT
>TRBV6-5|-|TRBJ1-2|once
CASSSRVYGYTF
TGTGCCAGCAGTTCGCGGGTCTATGGCTACACCTTC
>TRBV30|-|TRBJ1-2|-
CAWSPSNGEVSGYTF
TGTGCCTGGAGTCCGTCCAACGGGGAAGTGAGTGGCTACACCTTC
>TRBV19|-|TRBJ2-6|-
CASQTSGANVLTF
TGTGCCAGCCAAACCTCTGGGGCCAACGTCCTGACTTTC
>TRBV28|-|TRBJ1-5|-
CASTPAGTPNQPQHF
TGTGCCAGCACCCCGGCCGGGACACCGAATCAGCCCCAGCATTTT
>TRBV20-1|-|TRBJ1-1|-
CSVQALTEAFF
TGCAGCGTACAGGCTCTCACTGAAGCTTTCTTT